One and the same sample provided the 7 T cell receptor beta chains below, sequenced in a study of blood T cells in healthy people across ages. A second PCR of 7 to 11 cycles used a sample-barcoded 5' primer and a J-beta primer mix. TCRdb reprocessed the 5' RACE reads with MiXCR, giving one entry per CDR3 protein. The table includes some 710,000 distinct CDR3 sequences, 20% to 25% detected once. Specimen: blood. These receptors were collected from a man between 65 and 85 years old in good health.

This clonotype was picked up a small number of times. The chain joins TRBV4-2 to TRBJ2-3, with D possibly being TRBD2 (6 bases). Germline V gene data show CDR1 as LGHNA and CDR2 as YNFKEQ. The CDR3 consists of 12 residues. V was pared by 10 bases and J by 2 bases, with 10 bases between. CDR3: CATGLNTDTQYF. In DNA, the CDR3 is TGTGCCACGGGACTCAACACAGATACGCAGTATTTT.

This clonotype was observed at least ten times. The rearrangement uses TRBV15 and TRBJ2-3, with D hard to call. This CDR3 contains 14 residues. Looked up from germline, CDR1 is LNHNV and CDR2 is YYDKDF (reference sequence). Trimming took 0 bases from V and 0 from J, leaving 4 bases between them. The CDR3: CATSRDISTDTQYF. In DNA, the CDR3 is TGTGCCACCAGCAGAGATATAAGCACAGATACGCAGTATTTT.

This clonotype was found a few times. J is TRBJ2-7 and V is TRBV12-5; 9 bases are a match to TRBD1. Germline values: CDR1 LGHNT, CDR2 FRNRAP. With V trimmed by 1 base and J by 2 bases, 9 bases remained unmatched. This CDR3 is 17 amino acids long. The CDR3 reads CASGLATIGTGTYEQYF. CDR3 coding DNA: TGTGCTAGTGGTTTGGCAACAATCGGGACAGGGACCTACGAGCAGTACTTC.

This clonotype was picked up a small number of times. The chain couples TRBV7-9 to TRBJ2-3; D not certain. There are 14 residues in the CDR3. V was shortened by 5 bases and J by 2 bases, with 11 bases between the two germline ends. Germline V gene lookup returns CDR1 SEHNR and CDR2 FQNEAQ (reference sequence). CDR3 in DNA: TGTGCCAGCAGCCCTGGAGATATCACAGATACGCAGTATTTT. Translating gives CASSPGDITDTQYF. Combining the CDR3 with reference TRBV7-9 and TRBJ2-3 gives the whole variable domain DTGVSQNPRHKITKRGQNVTFRCDPISEHNRLYWYRQTLGQGPEFLTYFQNEAQLEKSRLLSDRFSAERPKGSFSTLEIQRTEQGDSAMYLCASSPGDITDTQYFGPGTRLTVL.

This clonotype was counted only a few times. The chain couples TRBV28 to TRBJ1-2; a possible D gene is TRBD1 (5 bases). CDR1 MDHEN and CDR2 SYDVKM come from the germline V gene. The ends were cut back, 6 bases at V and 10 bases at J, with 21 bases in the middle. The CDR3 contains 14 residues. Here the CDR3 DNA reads TGTGCCAGCAGGGGGGGGAGGCTATCGACCTCCTACACCTTC. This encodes CASRGGRLSTSYTF.

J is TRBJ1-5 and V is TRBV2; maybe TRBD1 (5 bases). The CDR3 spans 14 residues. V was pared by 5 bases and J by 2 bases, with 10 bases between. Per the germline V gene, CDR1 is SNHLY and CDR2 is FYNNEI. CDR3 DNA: TGTGCCAGCAGTTACCTGACAGGCAATCAGCCCCAGCATTTT. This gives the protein CASSYLTGNQPQHF.

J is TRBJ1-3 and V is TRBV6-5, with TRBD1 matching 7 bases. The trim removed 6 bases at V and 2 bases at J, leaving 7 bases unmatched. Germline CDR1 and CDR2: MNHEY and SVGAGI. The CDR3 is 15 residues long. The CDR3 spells CASRVSQGAGNTIYF. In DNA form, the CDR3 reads TGTGCCAGCAGGGTTAGCCAGGGGGCTGGAAACACCATATATTTT.